This TCR beta chain is drawn from a study of identical twins. Study-wide points: Within cord blood, abundant beta clonotypes carried fewer insertions, but memory repertoires showed no such trend. Conclusions relied on cross-sectional statistical analysis, not following the same donors. Invariant populations such as MAIT and iNKT cells could partly muddle zero-insertion analyses.

CDR1 is ENHRY and CDR2 is SYGVKD in the germline V gene. The CDR3 is 17 amino acids. V lost 0 bases to trimming and J lost 2 bases, with 16 bases between them. cDNA carried unique molecular identifiers, and a universal primer site was added by template switching. TCRdb called the 5' RACE reads again in MiXCR, with one record for every CDR3 protein. Altogether about 890,000 distinct CDR3 sequences are present, roughly 12% being singletons, with the ten largest covering around 1.5%. With regard to this clonotype: Its specificity is unknown.

This same sample was also part of a study on yellow fever vaccine responses in identical twins.

This sequence originates from a woman aged 18 to 35 in good health. The V gene is TRBV10-3, the J gene TRBJ2-5, with unresolved D. Sequencing was carried out using PBMCs. The CDR3 protein is CAISESLGARLQETQYF. In DNA form, the CDR3 reads TGTGCCATCAGTGAGTCGCTCGGAGCCCGTCTTCAAGAGACCCAGTACTTC.